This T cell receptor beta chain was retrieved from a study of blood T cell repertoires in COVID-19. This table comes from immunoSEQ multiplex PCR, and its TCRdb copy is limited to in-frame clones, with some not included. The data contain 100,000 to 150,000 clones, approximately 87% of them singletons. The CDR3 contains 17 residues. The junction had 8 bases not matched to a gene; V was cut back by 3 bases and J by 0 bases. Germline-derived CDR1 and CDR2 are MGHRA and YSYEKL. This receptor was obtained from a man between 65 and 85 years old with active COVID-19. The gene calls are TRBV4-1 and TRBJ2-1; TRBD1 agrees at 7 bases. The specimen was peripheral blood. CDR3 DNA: TGCGCCAGCAGCCAGGGACAGCTTCTGAGCTCCTACAATGAGCAGTTCTTC. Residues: CASSQGQLLSSYNEQFF.